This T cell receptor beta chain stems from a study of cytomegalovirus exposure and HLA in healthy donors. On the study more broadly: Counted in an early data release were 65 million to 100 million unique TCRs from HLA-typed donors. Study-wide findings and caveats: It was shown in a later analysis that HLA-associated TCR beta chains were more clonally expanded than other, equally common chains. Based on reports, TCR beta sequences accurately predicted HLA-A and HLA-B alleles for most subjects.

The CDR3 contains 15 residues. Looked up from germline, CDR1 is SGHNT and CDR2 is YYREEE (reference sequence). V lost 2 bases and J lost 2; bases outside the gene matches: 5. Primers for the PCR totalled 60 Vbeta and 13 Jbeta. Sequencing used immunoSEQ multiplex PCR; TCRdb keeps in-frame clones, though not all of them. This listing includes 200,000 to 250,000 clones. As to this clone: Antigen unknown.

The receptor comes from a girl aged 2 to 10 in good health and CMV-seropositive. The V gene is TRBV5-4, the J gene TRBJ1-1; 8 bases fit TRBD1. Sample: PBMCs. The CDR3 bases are TGTGCCAGCAGCTTCCGGGACAGGCCTAACACTGAAGCTTTCTTT. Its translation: CASSFRDRPNTEAFF.